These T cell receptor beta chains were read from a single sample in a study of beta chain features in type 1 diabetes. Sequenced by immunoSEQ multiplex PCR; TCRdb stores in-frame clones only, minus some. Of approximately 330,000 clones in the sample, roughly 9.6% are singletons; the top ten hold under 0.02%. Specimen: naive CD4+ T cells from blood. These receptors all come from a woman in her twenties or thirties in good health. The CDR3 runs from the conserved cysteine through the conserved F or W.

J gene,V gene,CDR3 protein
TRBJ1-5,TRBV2,CASSAEDGQPQHF
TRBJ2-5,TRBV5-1,CASSLAAGQGEETQYF
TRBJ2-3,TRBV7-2,CASSSSGRSDTQYF
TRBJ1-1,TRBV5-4,CASSLGQANTEAFF
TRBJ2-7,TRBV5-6,CASSLLGLGGGHYEQYF
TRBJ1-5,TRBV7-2,CASSFRVFFPDQPQHF
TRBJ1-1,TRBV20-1,CSAPTGGLAFF
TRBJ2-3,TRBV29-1,CSGVRGSTDTQYF
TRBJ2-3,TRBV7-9,CASSRRDRVPSTDTQYF
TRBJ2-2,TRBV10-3,CAISVGVAGNTGELFF
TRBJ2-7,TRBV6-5,CASSLQRTGMYEQYF
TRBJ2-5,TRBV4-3,CASSQVTGGVAQYF
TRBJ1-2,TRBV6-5,CASSTQGFGYTF
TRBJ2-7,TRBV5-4,CASSLGQGWYEQYF